This passage covers 17 T cell receptor beta chains from one sample sequenced in a study of blood T cell repertoires in COVID-19. Libraries were prepared by immunoSEQ multiplex PCR; TCRdb keeps only in-frame clonotypes and omits some of them. The table records about 94,000 clones, 60% to 85% of them present only once. Sequenced sample: peripheral blood. These TCRs come from a human donor in a cohort sampled during active COVID-19.

The chain combines TRBV7-2 with TRBJ2-7; 10 bases line up with TRBD2. Trimming cost V 4 bases and J 1 base; bases outside gene matches: 7. The CDR3 runs to 16 residues. The V gene's germline CDR1 is SGHTA and CDR2 FQGNSA. The CDR3 loop is CASSWGPSGRSYEQYF. DNA for the CDR3: TGTGCCAGCAGCTGGGGTCCTAGCGGGAGATCCTACGAGCAGTACTTC. Together with reference TRBV7-2 and TRBJ2-7, the CDR3 gives the full variable domain: GAGVSQSPSNKVTEKGKDVELRCDPISGHTALYWYRQSLGQGLEFLIYFQGNSAPDKSGLPSDRFSAERTGGSVSTLTIQRTQQEDSAVYLCASSWGPSGRSYEQYFGPGTRLTVT.

The chain joins TRBV18 to TRBJ2-1, with 9 bases that match TRBD1. J gave up 5 bases and V 4 bases, and 9 bases lay outside the gene matches. The CDR3 contains 16 residues. CDR1 KGHSH and CDR2 LQKENI come from the germline V gene. This chain's CDR3 is CASSREPGTGNNEQFF. The CDR3 bases are TGTGCCAGCTCACGCGAACCCGGGACAGGGAACAATGAGCAGTTCTTC. Combining the CDR3 with reference TRBV18 and TRBJ2-1 gives the whole variable domain NAGVMQNPRHLVRRRGQEARLRCSPMKGHSHVYWYRQLPEEGLKFMVYLQKENIIDESGMPKERFSAEFPKEGPSILRIQQVVRGDSAAYFCASSREPGTGNNEQFFGPGTRLTVL.

V and J are TRBV19 and TRBJ2-7; D may be TRBD1 (5 bases). Germline CDR1 and CDR2: LNHDA and SQIVND (reference sequence). The CDR3 has 15 residues. V was shortened by 2 bases and J by 3 bases, with 14 bases between the two germline ends. DNA of the CDR3: TGTGCCAGTAGTATAACAGGCGGAGCAATCTACGAGCAGTACTTC. Translated, it gives CASSITGGAIYEQYF.

The J gene is TRBJ1-1, the V gene TRBV20-1; D uncertain. Germline V CDR1 and CDR2: DFQATT, SNEGSKA (reference sequence). The CDR3 totals 11 residues. V was shortened by 0 bases and J by 6 bases, with 5 bases between the two germline ends. CDR3 in amino acids: CSARDRSEAFF. CDR3 DNA: TGCAGTGCTAGAGATCGTTCTGAAGCTTTCTTT.

J is TRBJ2-7 and V is TRBV4-2; no clear D gene. Germline values: CDR1 LGHNA, CDR2 YNFKEQ. The V end lost 1 base, the J end lost 4 bases, and 14 bases lay between the germline ends. The CDR3 covers 15 residues. The CDR3 DNA reads as TGTGCCAGCAGCCAAGCCAGCTCCTCTAGGTACGAGCAGTACTTC. It encodes CASSQASSSRYEQYF.

The chain uses TRBV28 and TRBJ2-1; TRBD2 matches 9 bases. Germline values: CDR1 MDHEN, CDR2 SYDVKM. This CDR3 region has 15 residues. The ends lost 3 bases at V and 2 bases at J; junction bases unmatched: 2. CDR3 nucleotides: TGTGCCAGCAGTTTGGCGGGAGGGGCCTACAATGAGCAGTTCTTC. It specifies CASSLAGGAYNEQFF.

The V gene is TRBV11-3, the J gene TRBJ2-7, with 9 positions matching TRBD1. V trimming: 5 bases; J trimming: 4 bases; junction bases outside the gene matches: 3. This CDR3 region has 13 residues. Germline assignment: CDR1 SGHNT and CDR2 YENEEA. CDR3 amino acids: CASSPQGAYEQYF. CDR3 nucleotide sequence: TGTGCCAGCAGCCCACAGGGGGCATACGAGCAGTACTTC.

The chain is built from TRBV7-9 and TRBJ2-2, with TRBD1 matching 7 bases. With V trimmed by 5 bases and J by 2 bases, 5 bases remained unmatched. Germline CDR1 and CDR2: SEHNR and FQNEAQ (reference sequence). The CDR3 loop spans 15 amino acids. The CDR3 sequence is CASSPRTGNTGELFF. CDR3 nucleotides: TGTGCCAGCAGCCCCCGGACAGGCAACACCGGGGAGCTGTTTTTT.

This clone showed up just a few times. This chain connects TRBV2 to TRBJ2-3; no firm D call. V was shortened by 7 bases and J by 1 base, with 9 bases between the two germline ends. CDR1 is SNHLY, CDR2 FYNNEI, per germline. CDR3 length: 13 amino acids. In DNA, the CDR3 is TGTGCCAGCACCCCCCGAGGCACAGATACGCAGTATTTT. As protein: CASTPRGTDTQYF.

At least ten counts were recorded for this clone. At one end the junction does not follow the germline gene, possibly because of a read error. CDR3 bases: TGTGCCAGCAGTGAACTACTAAGGACTCCTCCCTGGAATTTT. This codes for CASSELLRTPPWNF. The rearrangement links TRBV6-1 to TRBJ1-5; D is unclear. There are 14 residues in the CDR3. The germline CDR1 and CDR2 sequences are MNHNS and SASEGT.

This sequence joins TRBV18 and TRBJ1-5; D remains ambiguous. Between the trimmed V and J ends, which lost 3 bases and 2 bases, there was a span of 8 bases. CDR1 KGHSH and CDR2 LQKENI come from the germline V gene. This CDR3 has 14 amino acids. DNA of the CDR3: TGTGCCAGCTCACCGTCCGGGGGCAATCAGCCCCAGCATTTT. It translates to CASSPSGGNQPQHF.

V is TRBV6-2 or TRBV6-3 and J is TRBJ2-4; tentative D call: TRBD2 (6 bases). V shed 6 bases and J shed 3 bases, with 15 bases lying between them. CDR3 size: 15 residues. The germline V gene has CDR1 MNHEY and CDR2 SVGEGT. This CDR3 reads CASSNGGLGKNIQYF. CDR3 bases: TGTGCCAGCAGCAATGGAGGGCTAGGCAAAAACATTCAGTACTTC.

This chain uses TRBV6-2 or TRBV6-3 with TRBJ2-3, with TRBD1 identical over 7 bases. Unmatched junction bases numbered 1, after V lost 4 bases and J lost 6 bases. There are 12 residues in the CDR3. The germline V gene encodes CDR1 MNHEY and CDR2 SVGEGT. CDR3 in amino acids: CASSSQGDTQYF. The DNA for the CDR3 is TGTGCCAGCAGTTCACAGGGGGATACGCAGTATTTT.

The V gene is TRBV28, the J gene TRBJ1-1; D is undetermined. The CDR3 consists of 15 residues. V was clipped by 7 bases and J by 6 bases, with 21 bases between them. Per germline, CDR1 MDHEN and CDR2 SYDVKM. The CDR3 DNA is TGTGCCAGCACCCAGCCGGGTATCAGAACGGCTGAAGCTTTCTTT. Translating it yields CASTQPGIRTAEAFF. The full variable domain, completed using reference TRBV28 and TRBJ1-1, is DVKVTQSSRYLVKRTGEKVFLECVQDMDHENMFWYRQDPGLGLRLIYFSYDVKMKEKGDIPEGYSVSREKKERFSLILESASTNQTSMYLCASTQPGIRTAEAFFGQGTRLTVV.

This clone is a singleton in its sample. V gene TRBV7-9 combines with J gene TRBJ1-2, with D perhaps matching TRBD1 (6 bases). Germline CDR1 SEHNR, CDR2 FQNEAQ (reference sequence). This CDR3 is built from 12 residues. Trimming removed 3 bases at V and 8 bases at J, with 10 bases between. Here the CDR3 DNA reads TGTGCCAGCAGCTTCAACAGGGAGGGCTACACCTTC. Translating gives CASSFNREGYTF.

This chain uses TRBV6-1 with TRBJ2-5, with TRBD2 matching over 8 bases. The V and J ends lost 2 bases and 0 bases, in that order; junction bases with no gene match: 5. The CDR3 is 16 residues long. Germline V gene data show CDR1 as MNHNS and CDR2 as SASEGT. CDR3 coding DNA: TGTGCCAGCAGTGAACTGGCTAGCGGGTACCAAGAGACCCAGTACTTC. Its protein is CASSELASGYQETQYF.

The gene calls are TRBV5-1 and TRBJ2-3; possible D gene TRBD2, 5 bases. Trimming removed 4 bases from V and 0 bases from J, with 9 bases in between. The CDR3 covers 14 residues. Germline V gives CDR1 SGHRS, CDR2 YFSETQ. CDR3 amino acids: CASSRRTSTDTQYF. CDR3 bases: TGCGCCAGCAGCAGAAGGACTAGCACAGATACGCAGTATTTT.